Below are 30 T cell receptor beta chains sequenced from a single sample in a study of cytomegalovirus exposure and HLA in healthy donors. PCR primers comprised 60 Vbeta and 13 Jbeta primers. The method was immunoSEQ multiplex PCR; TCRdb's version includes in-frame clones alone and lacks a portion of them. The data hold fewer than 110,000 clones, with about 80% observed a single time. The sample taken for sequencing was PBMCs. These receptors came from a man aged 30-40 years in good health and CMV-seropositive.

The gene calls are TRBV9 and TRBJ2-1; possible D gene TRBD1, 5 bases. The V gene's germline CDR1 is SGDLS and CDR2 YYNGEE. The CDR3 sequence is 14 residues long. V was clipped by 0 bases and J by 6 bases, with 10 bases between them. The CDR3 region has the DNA TGTGCCAGCAGCGTAGAGGGGCCCCCCAATGAGCAGTTCTTC. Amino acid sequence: CASSVEGPPNEQFF.

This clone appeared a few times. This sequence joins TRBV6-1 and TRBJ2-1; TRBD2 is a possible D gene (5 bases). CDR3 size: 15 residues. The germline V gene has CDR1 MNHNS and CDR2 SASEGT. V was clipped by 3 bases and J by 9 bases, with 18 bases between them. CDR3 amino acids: CASSDPGSGQGEQFF. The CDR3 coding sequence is TGTGCCAGCAGTGACCCGGGGAGCGGTCAAGGTGAGCAGTTCTTC.

CDR3 amino acids: CASSRPTGGAGNTIYF. DNA for the CDR3: TGCGCCAGCAGCCGACCAACAGGGGGTGCTGGAAACACCATATATTTT. J is TRBJ1-3 and V is TRBV4-1; the match to TRBD1 covers 8 bases. Looked up from germline, CDR1 is MGHRA and CDR2 is YSYEKL. Unmatched junction bases numbered 7, after V lost 4 bases and J lost 2 bases. CDR3 length equals 16 residues.

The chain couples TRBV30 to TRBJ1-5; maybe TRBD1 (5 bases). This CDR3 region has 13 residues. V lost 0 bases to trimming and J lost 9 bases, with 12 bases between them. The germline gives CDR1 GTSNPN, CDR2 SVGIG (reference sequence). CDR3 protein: CAWSVGGVTPQHF. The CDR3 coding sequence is TGTGCCTGGAGTGTTGGGGGGGTTACGCCCCAGCATTTT.

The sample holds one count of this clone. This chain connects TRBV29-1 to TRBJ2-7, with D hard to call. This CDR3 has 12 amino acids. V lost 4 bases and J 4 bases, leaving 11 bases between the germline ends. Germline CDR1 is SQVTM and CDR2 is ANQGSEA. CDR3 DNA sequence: TGCAGCGTTGTGGGCAGCCGGTACGAGCAGTACTTC. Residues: CSVVGSRYEQYF.

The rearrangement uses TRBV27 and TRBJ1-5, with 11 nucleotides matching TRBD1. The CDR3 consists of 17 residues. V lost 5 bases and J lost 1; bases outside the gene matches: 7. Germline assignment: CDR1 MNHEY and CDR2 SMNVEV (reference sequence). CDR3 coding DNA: TGTGCCAGCAGTGTTTTGGGGACAGGGGGAAGCAATCAGCCCCAGCATTTT. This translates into CASSVLGTGGSNQPQHF.

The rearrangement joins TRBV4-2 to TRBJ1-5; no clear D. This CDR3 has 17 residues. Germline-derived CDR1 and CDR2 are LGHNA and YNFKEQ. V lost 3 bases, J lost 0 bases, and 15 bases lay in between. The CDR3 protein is CASSQWGGGISNQPQHF. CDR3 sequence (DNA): TGTGCCAGCAGCCAGTGGGGAGGAGGCATTAGCAATCAGCCCCAGCATTTT.

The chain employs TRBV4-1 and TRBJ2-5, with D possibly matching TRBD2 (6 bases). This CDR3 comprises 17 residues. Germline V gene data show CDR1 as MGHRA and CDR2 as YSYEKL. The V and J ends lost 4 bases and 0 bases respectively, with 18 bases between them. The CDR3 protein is CASSRDRDLKYQETQYF. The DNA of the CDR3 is TGCGCCAGCAGCCGAGACCGGGACTTGAAGTACCAAGAGACCCAGTACTTC.

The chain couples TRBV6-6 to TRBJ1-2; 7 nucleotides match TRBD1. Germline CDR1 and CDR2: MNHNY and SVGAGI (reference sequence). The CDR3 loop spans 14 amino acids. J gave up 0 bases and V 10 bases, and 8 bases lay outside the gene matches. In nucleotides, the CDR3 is TGTGCCACCCTATGGGGACAGACTAACTATGGCTACACCTTC. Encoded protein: CATLWGQTNYGYTF.

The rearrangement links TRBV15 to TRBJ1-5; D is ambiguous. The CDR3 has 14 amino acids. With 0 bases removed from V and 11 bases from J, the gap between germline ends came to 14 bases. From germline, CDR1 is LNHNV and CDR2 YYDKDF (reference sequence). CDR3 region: CATSRDTTFGAQHF. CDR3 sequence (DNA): TGTGCCACCAGCAGAGATACAACCTTCGGAGCCCAGCATTTT.

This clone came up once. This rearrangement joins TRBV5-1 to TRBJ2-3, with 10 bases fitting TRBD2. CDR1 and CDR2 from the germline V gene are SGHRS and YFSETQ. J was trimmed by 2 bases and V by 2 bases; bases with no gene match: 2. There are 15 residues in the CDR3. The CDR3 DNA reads TGCGCCAGCAGCTTAACTAGCGGGGCCACAGATACGCAGTATTTT. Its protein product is CASSLTSGATDTQYF. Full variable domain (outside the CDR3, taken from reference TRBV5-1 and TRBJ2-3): KAGVTQTPRYLIKTRGQQVTLSCSPISGHRSVSWYQQTPGQGLQFLFEYFSETQRNKGNFPGRFSGRQFSNSRSEMNVSTLELGDSALYLCASSLTSGATDTQYFGPGTRLTVL.

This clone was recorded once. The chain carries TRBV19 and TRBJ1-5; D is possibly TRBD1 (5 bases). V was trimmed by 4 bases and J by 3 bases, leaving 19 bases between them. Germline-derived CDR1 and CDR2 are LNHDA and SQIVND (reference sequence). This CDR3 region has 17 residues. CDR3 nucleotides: TGTGCCAGTAGTAAGAACGGGGGGGTCTCTGACAATCAGCCCCAGCATTTT. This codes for CASSKNGGVSDNQPQHF. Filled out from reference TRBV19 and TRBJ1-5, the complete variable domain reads DGGITQSPKYLFRKEGQNVTLSCEQNLNHDAMYWYRQDPGQGLRLIYYSQIVNDFQKGDIAEGYSVSREKKESFPLTVTSAQKNPTAFYLCASSKNGGVSDNQPQHFGDGTRLSIL.

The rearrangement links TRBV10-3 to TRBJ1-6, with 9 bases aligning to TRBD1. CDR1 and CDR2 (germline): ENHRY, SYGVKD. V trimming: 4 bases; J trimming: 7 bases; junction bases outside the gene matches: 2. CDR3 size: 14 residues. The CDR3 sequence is CAISGGQGNSPLHF. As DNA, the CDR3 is TGTGCCATCAGTGGGGGACAGGGAAATTCACCCCTCCACTTT.

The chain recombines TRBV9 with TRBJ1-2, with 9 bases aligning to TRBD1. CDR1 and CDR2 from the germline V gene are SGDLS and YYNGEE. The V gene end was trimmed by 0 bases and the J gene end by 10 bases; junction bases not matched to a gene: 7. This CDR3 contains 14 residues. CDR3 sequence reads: CASSVGTGVLAYTF. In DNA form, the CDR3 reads TGTGCCAGCAGCGTAGGGACAGGGGTTCTCGCCTACACCTTC.

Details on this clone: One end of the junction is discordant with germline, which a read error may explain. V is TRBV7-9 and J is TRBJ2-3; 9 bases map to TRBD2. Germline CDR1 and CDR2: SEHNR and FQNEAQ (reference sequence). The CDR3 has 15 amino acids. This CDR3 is CSSSQRGDPLDTQYF. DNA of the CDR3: TGTTCCAGCAGCCAGCGGGGGGATCCCTTAGATACGCAGTATTTT.

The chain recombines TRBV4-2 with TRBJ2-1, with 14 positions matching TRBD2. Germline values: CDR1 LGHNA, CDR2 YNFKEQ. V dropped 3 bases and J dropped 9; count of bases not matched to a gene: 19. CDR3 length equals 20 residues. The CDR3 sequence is CASSHPNKPPTSGGAGEQFF. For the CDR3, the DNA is TGTGCCAGCAGCCACCCCAACAAACCCCCGACTAGCGGGGGGGCAGGTGAGCAGTTCTTC.

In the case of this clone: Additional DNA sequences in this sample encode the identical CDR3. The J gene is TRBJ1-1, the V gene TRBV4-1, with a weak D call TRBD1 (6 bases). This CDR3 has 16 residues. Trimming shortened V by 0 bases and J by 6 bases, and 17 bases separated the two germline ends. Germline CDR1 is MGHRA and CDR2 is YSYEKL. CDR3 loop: CASSQDLTGIRPEAFF. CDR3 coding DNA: TGCGCCAGCAGCCAAGACTTAACAGGGATACGCCCTGAAGCTTTCTTT.

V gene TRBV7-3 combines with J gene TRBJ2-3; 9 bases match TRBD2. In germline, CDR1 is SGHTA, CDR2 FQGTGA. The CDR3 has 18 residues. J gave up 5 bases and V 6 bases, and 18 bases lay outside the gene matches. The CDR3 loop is CASSSMGDLAGARDTQYF. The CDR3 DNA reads TGTGCCAGCAGTTCCATGGGTGATTTAGCGGGGGCAAGAGATACGCAGTATTTT. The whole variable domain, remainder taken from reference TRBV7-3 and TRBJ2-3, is GAGVSQTPSNKVTEKGKYVELRCDPISGHTALYWYRQSLGQGPEFLIYFQGTGAADDSGLPNDRFFAVRPEGSVSTLKIQRTERGDSAVYLCASSSMGDLAGARDTQYFGPGTRLTVL.

The CDR3 protein is CASVRGATIDEQFF. The CDR3 DNA follows: TGTGCCAGCGTGCGGGGGGCCACGATCGATGAGCAGTTCTTC. This chain connects TRBV7-8 to TRBJ2-1; 8 nucleotides match TRBD2. With 8 bases clipped from V and 8 bases from J, the junction kept 11 bases outside the gene matches. The CDR3 runs to 14 residues. Germline V lookup: CDR1 SGHVS, CDR2 FQNEAQ.

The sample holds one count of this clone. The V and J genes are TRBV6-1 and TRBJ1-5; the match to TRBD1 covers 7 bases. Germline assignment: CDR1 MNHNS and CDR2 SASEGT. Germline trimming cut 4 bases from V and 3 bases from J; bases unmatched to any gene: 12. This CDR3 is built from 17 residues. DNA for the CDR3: TGTGCCAGCAGTGGAGCCCTACTCGGACAGGTCAATCAGCCCCAGCATTTT. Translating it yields CASSGALLGQVNQPQHF.

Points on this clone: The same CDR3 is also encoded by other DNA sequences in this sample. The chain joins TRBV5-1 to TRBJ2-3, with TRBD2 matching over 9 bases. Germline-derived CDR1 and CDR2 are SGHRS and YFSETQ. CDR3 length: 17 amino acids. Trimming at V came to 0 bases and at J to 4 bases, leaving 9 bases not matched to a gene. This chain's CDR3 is CASSLANAGGPPDTQYF. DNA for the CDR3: TGCGCCAGCAGCTTGGCCAACGCGGGGGGGCCTCCAGATACGCAGTATTTT.

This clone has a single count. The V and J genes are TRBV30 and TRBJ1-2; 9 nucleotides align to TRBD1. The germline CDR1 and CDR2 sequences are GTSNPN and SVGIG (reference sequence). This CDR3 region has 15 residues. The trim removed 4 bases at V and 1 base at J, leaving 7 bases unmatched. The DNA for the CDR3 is TGTGCCTGGATCTCTGGGACAGGGAGTAACTATGGCTACACCTTC. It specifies CAWISGTGSNYGYTF.

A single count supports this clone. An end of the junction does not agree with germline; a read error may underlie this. The CDR3 nucleotides read TGTTCCAGCAGCTTAGCCGGTTTTGATGAAAAACTGTTTTTT. Translating it yields CSSSLAGFDEKLFF. J is TRBJ1-4 and V is TRBV7-9; D remains ambiguous. Germline V lookup: CDR1 SEHNR, CDR2 FQNEAQ (reference sequence). This CDR3 comprises 14 residues.

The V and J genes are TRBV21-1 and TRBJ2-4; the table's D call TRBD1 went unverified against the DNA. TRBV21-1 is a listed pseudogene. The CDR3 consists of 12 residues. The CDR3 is CASQGCKNSQYF. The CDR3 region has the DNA TGTGCCAGTCAGGGGTGCAAAAACAGTCAGTACTTC.

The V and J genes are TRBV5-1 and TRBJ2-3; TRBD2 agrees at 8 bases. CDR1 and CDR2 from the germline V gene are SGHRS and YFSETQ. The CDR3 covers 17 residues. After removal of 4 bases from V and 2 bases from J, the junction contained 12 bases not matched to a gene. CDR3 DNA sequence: TGCGCCAGCAGCCCGGCTCTGGCGGGGGGTTCCACAGATACGCAGTATTTT. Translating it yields CASSPALAGGSTDTQYF.

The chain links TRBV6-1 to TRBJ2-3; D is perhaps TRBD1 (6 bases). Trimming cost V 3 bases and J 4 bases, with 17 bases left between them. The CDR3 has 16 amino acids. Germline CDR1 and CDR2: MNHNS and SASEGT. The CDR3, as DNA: TGTGCCAGCAGTGATTACAGGGTTTTAGTTCCAGATACGCAGTATTTT. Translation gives CASSDYRVLVPDTQYF.

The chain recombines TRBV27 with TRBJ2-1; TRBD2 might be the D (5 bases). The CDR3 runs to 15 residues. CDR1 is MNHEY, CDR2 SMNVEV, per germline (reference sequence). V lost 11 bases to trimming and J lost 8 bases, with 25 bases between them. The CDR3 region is CAAGLGPLSIDEQFF. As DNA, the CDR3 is TGTGCCGCAGGACTCGGACCTTTATCAATCGATGAGCAGTTCTTC.

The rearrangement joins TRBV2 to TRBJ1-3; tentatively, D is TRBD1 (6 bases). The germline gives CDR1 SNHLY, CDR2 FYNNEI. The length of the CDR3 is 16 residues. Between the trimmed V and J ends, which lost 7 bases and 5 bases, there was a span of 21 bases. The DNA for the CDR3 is TGTGCCAGCACCAGAGACAGGTCCACATCGAGAAACACCATATATTTT. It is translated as CASTRDRSTSRNTIYF.

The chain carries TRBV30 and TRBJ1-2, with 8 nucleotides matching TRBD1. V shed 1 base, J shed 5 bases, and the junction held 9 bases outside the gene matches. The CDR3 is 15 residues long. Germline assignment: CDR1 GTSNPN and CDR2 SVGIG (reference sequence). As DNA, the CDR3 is TGTGCCTGGAGTGCCTCCGGACAGGGTTCGTATGGCTACACCTTC. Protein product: CAWSASGQGSYGYTF. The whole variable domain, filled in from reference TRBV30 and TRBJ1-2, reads SQTIHQWPATLVQPVGSPLSLECTVEGTSNPNLYWYRQAAGRGLQLLFYSVGIGQISSEVPQNLSASRPQDRQFILSSKKLLLSDSGFYLCAWSASGQGSYGYTFGSGTRLTVV.

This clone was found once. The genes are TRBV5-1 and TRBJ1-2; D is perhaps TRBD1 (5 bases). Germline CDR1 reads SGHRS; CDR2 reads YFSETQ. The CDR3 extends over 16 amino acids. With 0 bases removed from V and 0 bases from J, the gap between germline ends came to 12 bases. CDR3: CASSLVTGTTNYGYTF. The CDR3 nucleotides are TGCGCCAGCAGCTTGGTCACAGGCACTACTAACTATGGCTACACCTTC.